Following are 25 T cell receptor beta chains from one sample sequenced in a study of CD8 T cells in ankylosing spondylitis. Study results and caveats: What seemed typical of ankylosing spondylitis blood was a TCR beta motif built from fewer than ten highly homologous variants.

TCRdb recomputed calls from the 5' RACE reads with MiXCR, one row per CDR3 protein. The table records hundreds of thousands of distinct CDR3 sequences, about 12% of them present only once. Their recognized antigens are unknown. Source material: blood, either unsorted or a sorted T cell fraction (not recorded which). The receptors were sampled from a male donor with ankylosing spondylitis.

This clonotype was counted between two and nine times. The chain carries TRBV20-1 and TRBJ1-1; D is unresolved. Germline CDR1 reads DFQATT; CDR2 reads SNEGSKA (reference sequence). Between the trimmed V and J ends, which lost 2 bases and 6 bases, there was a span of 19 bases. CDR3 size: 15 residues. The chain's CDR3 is CSARPYSTRGAEAFF. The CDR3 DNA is TGCAGTGCTAGACCCTATTCGACGCGTGGGGCTGAAGCTTTCTTT.

For the CDR3, the DNA is TGTGCCAGCAGTTCGGGACAGGTTATTACCGGGGAGCTGTTTTTT. Translating gives CASSSGQVITGELFF. The chain joins TRBV12-3 or TRBV12-4 to TRBJ2-2; 8 bases fit TRBD1. The CDR3 consists of 15 residues. Trimming at V came to 4 bases and at J to 5 bases, leaving 6 bases not matched to a gene.

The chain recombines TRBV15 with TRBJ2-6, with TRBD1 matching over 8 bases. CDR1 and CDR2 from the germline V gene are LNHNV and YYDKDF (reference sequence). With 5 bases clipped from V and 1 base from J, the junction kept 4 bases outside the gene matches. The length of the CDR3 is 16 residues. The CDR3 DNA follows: TGTGCCACCAGCGCCGACAGGGGATCTGGGGCCAACGTCCTGACTTTC. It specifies CATSADRGSGANVLTF.

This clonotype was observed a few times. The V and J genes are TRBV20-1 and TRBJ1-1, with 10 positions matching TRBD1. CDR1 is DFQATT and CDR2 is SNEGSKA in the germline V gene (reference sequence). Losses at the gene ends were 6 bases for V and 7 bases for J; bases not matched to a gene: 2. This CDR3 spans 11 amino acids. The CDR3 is CSAGQGREAFF. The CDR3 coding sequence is TGCAGTGCGGGACAGGGGCGTGAAGCTTTCTTT.

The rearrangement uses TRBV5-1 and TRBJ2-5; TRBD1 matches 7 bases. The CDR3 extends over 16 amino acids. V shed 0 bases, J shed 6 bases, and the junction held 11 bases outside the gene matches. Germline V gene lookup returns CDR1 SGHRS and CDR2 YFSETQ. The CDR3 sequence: CASSLVMTGRGQTQYF. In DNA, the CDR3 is TGCGCCAGCAGCTTGGTAATGACAGGGAGAGGGCAGACCCAGTACTTC.

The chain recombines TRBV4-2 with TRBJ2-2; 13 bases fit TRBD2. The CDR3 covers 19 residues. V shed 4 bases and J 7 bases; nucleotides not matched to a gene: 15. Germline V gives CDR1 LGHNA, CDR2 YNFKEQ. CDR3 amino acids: CASSPYPGTSGVSGGELFF. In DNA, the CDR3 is TGTGCCAGCAGCCCCTACCCCGGGACTAGCGGGGTCTCAGGCGGGGAGCTGTTTTTT.

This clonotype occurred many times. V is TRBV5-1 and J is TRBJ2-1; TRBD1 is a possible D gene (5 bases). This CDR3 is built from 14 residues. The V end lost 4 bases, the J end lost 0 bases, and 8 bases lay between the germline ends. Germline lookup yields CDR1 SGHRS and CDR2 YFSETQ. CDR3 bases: TGCGCCAGCAGCCTGGACAACTCCTACAATGAGCAGTTCTTC. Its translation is CASSLDNSYNEQFF.

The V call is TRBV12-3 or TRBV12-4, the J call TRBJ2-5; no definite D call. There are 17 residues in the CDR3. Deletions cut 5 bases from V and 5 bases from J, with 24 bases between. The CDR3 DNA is TGTGCCAGCAGTCCAGGCGGCTTTATGGGCCATGATGAGACCCAGTACTTC. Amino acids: CASSPGGFMGHDETQYF.

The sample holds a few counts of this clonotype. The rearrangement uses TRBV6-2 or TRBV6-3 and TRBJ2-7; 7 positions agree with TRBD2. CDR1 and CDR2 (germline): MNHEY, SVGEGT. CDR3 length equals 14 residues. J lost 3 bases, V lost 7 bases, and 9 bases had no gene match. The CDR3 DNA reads TGTGCCAGCACCGGTTGGGCGGGGGACTACGAGCAGTACTTC. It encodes CASTGWAGDYEQYF.

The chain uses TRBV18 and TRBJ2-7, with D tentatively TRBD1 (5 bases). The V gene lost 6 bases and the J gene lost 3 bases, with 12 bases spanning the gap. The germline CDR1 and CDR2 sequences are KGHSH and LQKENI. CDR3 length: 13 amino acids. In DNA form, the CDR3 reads TGTGCCAGCTCGAAGACAGATTACTACGAGCAGTACTTC. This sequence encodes CASSKTDYYEQYF.

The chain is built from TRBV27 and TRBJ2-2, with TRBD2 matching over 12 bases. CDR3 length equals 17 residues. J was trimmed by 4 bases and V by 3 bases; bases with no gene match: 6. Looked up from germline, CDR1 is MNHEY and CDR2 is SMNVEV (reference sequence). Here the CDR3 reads CASSFLAGGPGTGELFF. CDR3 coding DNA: TGTGCCAGCAGTTTCCTAGCGGGAGGGCCCGGCACCGGGGAGCTGTTTTTT.

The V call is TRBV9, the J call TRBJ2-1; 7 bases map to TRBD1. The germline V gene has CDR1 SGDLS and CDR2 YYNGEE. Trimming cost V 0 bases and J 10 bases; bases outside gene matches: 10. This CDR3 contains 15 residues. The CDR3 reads CASSVAPAGGNEQFF. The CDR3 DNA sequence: TGTGCCAGCAGCGTAGCTCCCGCAGGGGGTAACGAGCAGTTCTTC.

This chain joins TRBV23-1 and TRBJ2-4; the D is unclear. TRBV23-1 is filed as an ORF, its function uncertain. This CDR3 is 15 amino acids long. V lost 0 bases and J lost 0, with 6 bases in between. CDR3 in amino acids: CASSQSTIAKNIQYF. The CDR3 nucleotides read TGCGCCAGCAGTCAATCGACCATAGCCAAAAACATTCAGTACTTC.

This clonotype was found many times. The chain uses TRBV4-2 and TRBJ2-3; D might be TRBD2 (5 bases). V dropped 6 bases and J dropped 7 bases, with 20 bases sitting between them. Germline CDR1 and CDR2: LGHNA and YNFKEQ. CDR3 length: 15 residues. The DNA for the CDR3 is TGTGCCAGCAGTCCGATCGAGCGGCCCGACAATACGCAGTATTTT. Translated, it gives CASSPIERPDNTQYF.

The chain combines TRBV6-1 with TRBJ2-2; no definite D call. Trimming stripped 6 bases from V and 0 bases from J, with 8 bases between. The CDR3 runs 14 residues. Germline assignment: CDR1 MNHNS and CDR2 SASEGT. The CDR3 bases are TGTGCCAGCAGCCCAGTCGCGAACACCGGGGAGCTGTTTTTT. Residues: CASSPVANTGELFF.

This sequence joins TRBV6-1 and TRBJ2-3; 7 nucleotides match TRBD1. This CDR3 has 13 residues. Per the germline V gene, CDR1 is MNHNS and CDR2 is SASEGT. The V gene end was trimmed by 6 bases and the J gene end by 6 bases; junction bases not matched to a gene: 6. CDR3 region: CASRRQGVDTQYF. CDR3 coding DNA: TGTGCCAGCAGGCGACAGGGCGTCGATACGCAGTATTTT.

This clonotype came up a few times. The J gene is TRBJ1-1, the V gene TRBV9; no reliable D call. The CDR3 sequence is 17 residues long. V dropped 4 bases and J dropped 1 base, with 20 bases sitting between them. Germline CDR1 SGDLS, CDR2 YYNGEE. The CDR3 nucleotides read TGTGCCAGCAGCCCTCGCCAGTTCTCGGTAGGGAACACTGAAGCTTTCTTT. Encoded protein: CASSPRQFSVGNTEAFF. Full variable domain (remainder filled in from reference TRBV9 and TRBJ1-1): DSGVTQTPKHLITATGQRVTLRCSPRSGDLSVYWYQQSLDQGLQFLIQYYNGEERAKGNILERFSAQQFPDLHSELNLSSLELGDSALYFCASSPRQFSVGNTEAFFGQGTRLTVV.

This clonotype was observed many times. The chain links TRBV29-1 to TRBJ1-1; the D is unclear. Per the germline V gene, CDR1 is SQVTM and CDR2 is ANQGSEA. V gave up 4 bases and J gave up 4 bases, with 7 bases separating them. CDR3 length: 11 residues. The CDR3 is CSVGEPTEAFF. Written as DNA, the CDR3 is TGCAGCGTTGGGGAGCCCACTGAAGCTTTCTTT.

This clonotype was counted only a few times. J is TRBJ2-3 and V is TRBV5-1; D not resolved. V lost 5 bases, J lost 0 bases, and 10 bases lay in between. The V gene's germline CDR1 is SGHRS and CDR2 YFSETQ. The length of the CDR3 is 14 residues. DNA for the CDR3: TGCGCCAGCAGGTCCCAGTCTAGCACAGATACGCAGTATTTT. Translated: CASRSQSSTDTQYF.

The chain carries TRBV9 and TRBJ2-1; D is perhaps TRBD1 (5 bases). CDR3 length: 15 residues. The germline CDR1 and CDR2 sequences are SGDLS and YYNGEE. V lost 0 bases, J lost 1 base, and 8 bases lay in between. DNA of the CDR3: TGTGCCAGCAGCGTAGAAGGGGATTCCTACAATGAGCAGTTCTTC. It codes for CASSVEGDSYNEQFF. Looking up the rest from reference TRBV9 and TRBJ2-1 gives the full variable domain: DSGVTQTPKHLITATGQRVTLRCSPRSGDLSVYWYQQSLDQGLQFLIQYYNGEERAKGNILERFSAQQFPDLHSELNLSSLELGDSALYFCASSVEGDSYNEQFFGPGTRLTVL.

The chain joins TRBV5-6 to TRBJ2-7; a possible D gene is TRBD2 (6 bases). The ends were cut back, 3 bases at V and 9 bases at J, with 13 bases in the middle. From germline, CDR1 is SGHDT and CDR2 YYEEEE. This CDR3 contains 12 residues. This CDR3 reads CASSWGGPGQYF. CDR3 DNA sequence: TGTGCCAGCAGCTGGGGAGGCCCTGGGCAGTACTTC.

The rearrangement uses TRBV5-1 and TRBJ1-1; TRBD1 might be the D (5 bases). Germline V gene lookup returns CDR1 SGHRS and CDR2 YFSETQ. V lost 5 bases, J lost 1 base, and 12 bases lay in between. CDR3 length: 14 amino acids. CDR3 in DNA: TGCGCCAGCAGGGCCAGGACACCGAACACTGAAGCTTTCTTT. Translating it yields CASRARTPNTEAFF.

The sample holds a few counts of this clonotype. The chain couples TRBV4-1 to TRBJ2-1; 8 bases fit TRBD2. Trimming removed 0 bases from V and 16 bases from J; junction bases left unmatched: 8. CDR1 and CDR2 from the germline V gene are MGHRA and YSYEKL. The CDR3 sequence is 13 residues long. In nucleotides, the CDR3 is TGCGCCAGCAGCCAAGATCGCGGGAGGATGAGTTTCTTC. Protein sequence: CASSQDRGRMSFF.

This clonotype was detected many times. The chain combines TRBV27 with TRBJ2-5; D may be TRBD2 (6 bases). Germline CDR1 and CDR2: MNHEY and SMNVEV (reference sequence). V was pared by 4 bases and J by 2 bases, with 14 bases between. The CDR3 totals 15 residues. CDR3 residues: CASSYPGLPQETQYF. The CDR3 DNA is TGTGCCAGCAGTTACCCCGGACTACCTCAAGAGACCCAGTACTTC.

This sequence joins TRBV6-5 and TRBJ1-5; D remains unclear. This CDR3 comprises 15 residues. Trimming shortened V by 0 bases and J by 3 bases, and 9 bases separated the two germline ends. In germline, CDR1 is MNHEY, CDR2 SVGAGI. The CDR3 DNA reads TGTGCCAGCAGTTACTCCAACATTCCCAATCAGCCCCAGCATTTT. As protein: CASSYSNIPNQPQHF.